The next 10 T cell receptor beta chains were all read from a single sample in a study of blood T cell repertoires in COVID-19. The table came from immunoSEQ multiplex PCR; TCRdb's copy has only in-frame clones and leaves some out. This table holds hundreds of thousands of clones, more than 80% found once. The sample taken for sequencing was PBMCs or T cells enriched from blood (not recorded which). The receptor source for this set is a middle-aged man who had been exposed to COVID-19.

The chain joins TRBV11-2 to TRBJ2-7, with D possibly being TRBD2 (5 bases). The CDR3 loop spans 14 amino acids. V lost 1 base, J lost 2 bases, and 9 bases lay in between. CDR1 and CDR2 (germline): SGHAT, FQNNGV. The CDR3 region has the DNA TGTGCCAGCAGCTTAGGGGGAGTAACCTACGAGCAGTACTTC. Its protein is CASSLGGVTYEQYF.

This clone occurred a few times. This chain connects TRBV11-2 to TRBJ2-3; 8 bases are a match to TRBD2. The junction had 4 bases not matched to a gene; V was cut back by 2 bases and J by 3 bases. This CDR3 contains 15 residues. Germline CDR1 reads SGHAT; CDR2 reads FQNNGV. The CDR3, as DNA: TGTGCCAGCAGCTTACAACTAGCGGAGACAGATACGCAGTATTTT. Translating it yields CASSLQLAETDTQYF.

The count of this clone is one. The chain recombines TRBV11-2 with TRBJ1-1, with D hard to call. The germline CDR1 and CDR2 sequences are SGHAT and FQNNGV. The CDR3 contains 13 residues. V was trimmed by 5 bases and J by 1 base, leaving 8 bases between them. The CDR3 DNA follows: TGTGCCAGCAGCGCGAGACAGAACACTGAAGCTTTCTTT. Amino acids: CASSARQNTEAFF.

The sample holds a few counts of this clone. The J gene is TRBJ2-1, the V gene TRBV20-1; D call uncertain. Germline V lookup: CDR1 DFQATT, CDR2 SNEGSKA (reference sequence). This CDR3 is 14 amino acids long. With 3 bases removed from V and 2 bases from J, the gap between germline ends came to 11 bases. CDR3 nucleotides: TGCAGTGCTAGTTCGGTCTCCCCCTACAATGAGCAGTTCTTC. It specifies CSASSVSPYNEQFF.

CDR3 nucleotide sequence: TGTGCCAGCAGTTTGCGGGGGGCGGGGGAGCAGTACTTC. It yields the protein CASSLRGAGEQYF. This rearrangement joins TRBV28 to TRBJ2-7, with TRBD2 matching over 8 bases. The V gene's germline CDR1 is MDHEN and CDR2 SYDVKM. V shed 3 bases and J 7 bases; nucleotides not matched to a gene: 5. This CDR3 region has 13 residues.

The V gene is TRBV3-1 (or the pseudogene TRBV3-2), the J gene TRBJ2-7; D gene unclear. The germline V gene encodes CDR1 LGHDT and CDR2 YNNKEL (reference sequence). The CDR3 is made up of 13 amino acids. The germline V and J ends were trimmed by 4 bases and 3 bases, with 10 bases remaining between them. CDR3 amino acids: CASSLLGGYEQYV. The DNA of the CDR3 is TGTGCCAGCAGCCTTCTCGGCGGCTACGAGCAGTACGTC.

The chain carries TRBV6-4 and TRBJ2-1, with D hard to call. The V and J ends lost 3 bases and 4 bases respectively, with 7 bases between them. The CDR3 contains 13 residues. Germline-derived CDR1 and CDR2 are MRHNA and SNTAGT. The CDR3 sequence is CASSDRSYNEQFF. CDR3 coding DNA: TGTGCCAGCAGTGATCGCAGTTACAATGAGCAGTTCTTC.

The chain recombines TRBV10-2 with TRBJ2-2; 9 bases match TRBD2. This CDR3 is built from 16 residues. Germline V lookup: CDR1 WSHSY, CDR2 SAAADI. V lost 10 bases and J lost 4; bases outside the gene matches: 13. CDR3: CATREAGGLTTGELFF. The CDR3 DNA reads TGCGCCACCCGGGAAGCGGGAGGCCTCACCACCGGGGAGCTGTTTTTT.

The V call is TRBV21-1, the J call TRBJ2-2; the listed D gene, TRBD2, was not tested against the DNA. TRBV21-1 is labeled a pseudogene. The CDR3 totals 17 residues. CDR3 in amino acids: CASSNTWTSGYTGELFF. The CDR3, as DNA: TGTGCCAGCAGCAATACCTGGACTAGCGGGTACACCGGGGAGCTGTTTTTT.

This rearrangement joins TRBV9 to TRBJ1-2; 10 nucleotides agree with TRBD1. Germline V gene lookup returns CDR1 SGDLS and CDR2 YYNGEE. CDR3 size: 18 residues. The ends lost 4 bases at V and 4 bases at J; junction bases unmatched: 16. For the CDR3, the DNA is TGTGCCAGCAGCCAACCCCGGTGGGGGGGACAGGGGACCTATGGCTACACCTTC. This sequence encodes CASSQPRWGGQGTYGYTF.